This T cell receptor (beta chain) emerged from a study of blood T cell repertoires in COVID-19 (TCRdb year 2020). Study-level background: Collaborator samples came from the United States, Italy and Spain and covered acute and convalescent phases of COVID-19. The prospective study material was composed of cDNA or gDNA derived from T cells, B-cell-depleted T cells, or PBMCs. Deeply sampled blood TCRbeta repertoires from subjects exposed to, actively infected with, or recovered from COVID-19 were included in the dataset. The repertoires were released in a freely available public database meant as a resource for research on the immune response to SARS-CoV-2. Samples were obtained from the ongoing ImmuneRACE study (first 160 participants) and from about 1,300 subjects provided by 6 global collaborators. Nearly every sample came with metadata listing a de-identified subject ID, COVID-19 status, age in years and sex. Where HLA class I and class II types were available, the types were taken from metadata supplied by the sample provider, not from assay-based typing. Points the paper makes about the study in general: The quantity of clinical and demographic metadata differed by source and by participant and was supplied without curation.

Comment on this clone: Its antigen target is currently unknown. Base qualities are not provided; no much larger clone lies one nucleotide away.

V gives up 3 bases and J gives up 6 bases, and the segment between their germline ends measures 9 bases. CDR1 SEHNR and CDR2 FQNEAQ were looked up in the germline V gene (reference sequence). Inclusive of the bounding cysteine and phenylalanine, the CDR3 is 13 residues long. The only DNA kept is the CDR3, 39 bases in frame from the first base. The immunoSEQ Assay, a bias-controlled multiplex PCR, was used to amplify TCRbeta CDR3 regions from genomic DNA. The authors' analysis ran thus. Nucleated cell counts per sample were estimated from amplification of reference gene primers within the assay. To quantify the absolute abundance of each unique TCRbeta CDR3 rearrangement, sequence reads were collapsed and filtered. For each sample, productive Simpson clonality was calculated as the square root of Simpson's diversity index over productive rearrangements. TCRdb stores this immuneACCESS table with in-frame sequences only. Part of the clones is absent; in the studies checked, under half of the shortfall reflects unresolved V genes, and no reason is known for the rest. V and J calls and clone size come straight from that table; D and trimming were deduced from the DNA. This sample gives under 200,000 clones in total; roughly 83% of them show up just once. The top ten clones comprise about 1.5% of the sample.

Whole blood was collected in K2EDTA tubes by collaborating institutions according to the institutions' own protocols. For TCRbeta analysis, collaborators shipped samples as frozen whole blood, isolated PBMCs, or DNA extracted from either of those sample types. The V and J segments used are TRBV7-9 and TRBJ2-1, with the D segment identity uncertain. The sequencing sample was made of peripheral blood. The receptor was derived from a human donor in a cohort sampled during active COVID-19. The nucleotides read TGTGCCAGCAGCTTTACTGTTGCCAATGAGCAGTTCTTC. This yields the protein CASSFTVANEQFF.